This T cell receptor beta chain was sequenced during a study of neurological immune-mediated disorders. Study observations and caveats: The study phylogenetically grouped the repertoires of 18 of 34 multiple sclerosis patients into one related-CDR3 cluster, a possible signature.

With 10-nucleotide random UMIs included, cDNA was synthesized by 5'RACE. TCRdb reprocessed the 5' RACE reads with MiXCR, giving one entry per CDR3 protein. Of tens of thousands of distinct CDR3 sequences listed, roughly 4.1% are singletons. Unsorted libraries used 2 million PBMCs kept at -80 degrees C. This clonotype appeared many times. The antigen remains unidentified. This CDR3 has 15 residues. Germline V gene data show CDR1 as ENHRY and CDR2 as SYGVKD. Between the trimmed V and J ends, which lost 0 bases and 3 bases, there was a span of 9 bases. This receptor was obtained from a woman between 55 and 75 years old with multiple sclerosis. The sample comprised PBMCs. V gene TRBV10-3 combines with J gene TRBJ1-5; D unresolved. Here the CDR3 DNA reads TGTGCCATCAGTGAGTCGATGGGGAACAATCAGCCCCAGCATTTT. Its translation is CAISESMGNNQPQHF.